A selection of T cell receptor beta chains follows, all from one sample in a study of CD4 and CD8 cells across lung adenocarcinoma regions. From the PCR reads, TCRdb called clonotypes with MiXCR, one entry per CDR3 protein. The sample lists around 15,000 distinct CDR3 sequences, 35% to 55% occurring once. Material: CD4+ T cells from the center of a lung tumor. The source of these receptors is a male donor with lung adenocarcinoma. The CD4 and CD8 labels of this study may be unreliable. Both conserved end residues are part of each CDR3. A D gene is named only where the DNA matches it firmly. Only some rows state a clone size, as once, few, many or a class for expanded clones.

many,TRBJ2-3,TRBD2,TRBV4-2,CASSQDYRTSGLTDTQYF,TGTGCCAGCAGCCAAGATTATAGGACTAGCGGGTTGACAGATACGCAGTATTTT
medium-sized,TRBJ2-3,TRBD2,TRBV6-1,CASRWASGSPSTDTQYF,TGTGCCAGCAGGTGGGCTAGCGGGAGTCCTAGCACAGATACGCAGTATTTT
many,TRBJ2-1,-,TRBV27,CASRPSGQGNEQFF,TGTGCCAGCAGGCCCTCGGGGCAGGGTAATGAGCAGTTCTTC
-,TRBJ2-3,TRBD2,TRBV15,CATSRGLAGSTDTQYF,TGTGCCACCAGCAGGGGACTAGCGGGATCAACAGATACGCAGTATTTT
-,TRBJ2-2,-,TRBV6-1,CARGLQSVSTGAQFF,TGTGCCAGGGGACTCCAGTCCGTAAGCACAGGGGCGCAGTTTTTT
few,TRBJ2-2,TRBD1,TRBV4-1,CASSQDPQGAIAGELFF,TGCGCCAGCAGCCAAGATCCCCAGGGGGCGATTGCCGGGGAGCTGTTTTTT
-,TRBJ1-1,-,TRBV6-1,CASGSRSGLGTEAFF,TGTGCCAGCGGAAGCCGGTCTGGCCTCGGCACTGAAGCTTTCTTT
-,TRBJ2-3,TRBD1,TRBV4-1,CASSQPRTGRTDTQYF,TGCGCCAGCAGCCAACCGAGGACAGGGAGGACAGATACGCAGTATTTT
-,TRBJ2-4,-,TRBV6-1,CASSRDPTRGAKDTQYF,TGTGCCAGCAGTAGAGACCCGACGCGGGGAGCCAAAGATACGCAGTATTTC
-,TRBJ2-5,-,TRBV27,CASGGPGGRDQEIQYF,TGTGCCAGCGGGGGCCCGGGGGGCCGTGACCAAGAGATCCAGTACTTC
many,TRBJ2-5,-,TRBV4-1,CASSQDPGVTETQYF,TGCGCCAGCAGCCAAGATCCGGGGGTGACAGAGACCCAGTACTTC
few,TRBJ2-5,TRBD1,TRBV4-1,CASSQGQGPETQYF,TGCGCCAGCAGCCAAGGACAGGGGCCTGAGACCCAGTACTTC
many,TRBJ1-2,TRBD1,TRBV6-1,CASSALPGQGGYGYTF,TGTGCCAGCAGTGCGCTGCCGGGACAGGGGGGTTATGGCTACACCTTC
many,TRBJ1-1,-,TRBV10-3,CATADRLNTEAFF,TGTGCCACCGCGGACAGATTGAACACTGAAGCTTTCTTT
many,TRBJ2-6,-,TRBV12-3/TRBV12-4,CASSFSTSGANVLTF,TGTGCCAGCAGTTTCTCGACTAGTGGGGCCAACGTCCTGACTTTC
many,TRBJ2-3,-,TRBV12-3/TRBV12-4,CASSFAGGGTDTQYF,TGTGCCAGCAGTTTCGCAGGGGGGGGAACAGATACGCAGTATTTT
once,TRBJ2-3,-,TRBV6-1,CARSRRAGSSDTQYF,TGTGCCAGGAGTAGACGAGCGGGTTCTTCAGATACCCAGTATTTC
few,TRBJ2-4,TRBD2,TRBV6-1,CASSEMASGKDIQYF,TGTGCCAGCAGTGAAATGGCTAGCGGGAAAGACATCCAGTACTTC
-,TRBJ2-1,-,TRBV7-2,CASSPYYEQFF,TGTGCCAGCAGCCCGTACTACGAGCAGTTCTTC
once,TRBJ2-7,TRBD2,TRBV6-1,CASSELPGLAYYEQYF,TGTGCCAGCAGTGAACTTCCCGGACTAGCTTACTACGAGCAGTACTTC
large,TRBJ2-5,TRBD1,TRBV6-5,CASSSYDRGGETQYF,TGTGCCAGCAGTTCCTACGACAGGGGTGGGGAGACCCAGTACTTC
medium-sized,TRBJ2-1,-,TRBV27,CATAAYGYNEQFF,TGTGCCACCGCGGCTTACGGCTACAATGAGCAGTTCTTC
-,TRBJ2-7,-,TRBV5-4,CASSLEGTISYEQYF,TGTGCCAGCAGCTTGGAAGGGACGATCTCCTACGAGCAGTACTTC
few,TRBJ2-3,TRBD2,TRBV12-3/TRBV12-4,CASSTTSGGSTDTQYF,TGTGCCAGCAGCACAACTAGCGGGGGTAGCACAGATACGCAGTATTTT
-,TRBJ2-4,-,TRBV7-6,CASSSAGRGGPDTQYF,TGTGCGAGCAGCTCCGCGGGGCGGGGAGGCCCAGACACGCAGTACTTC
medium-sized,TRBJ2-7,-,TRBV6-1,CASRETTGWYEQYF,TGTGCCAGCAGAGAGACTACAGGGTGGTACGAGCAGTACTTC
-,TRBJ2-2,-,TRBV6-1,CASRLQAVIPGALYF,TGTGCCAGCAGACTCCAGGCTGTAATCCCCGGTGCGCTGTATTTT
few,TRBJ2-1,-,TRBV30,CAWSAPPADYNEQFF,TGTGCCTGGAGTGCCCCCCCGGCGGACTACAATGAGCAGTTCTTC
-,TRBJ2-1,-,TRBV6-5,CASSYSRGHEQFF,TGTGCCAGCAGTTACTCGAGAGGTCATGAGCAGTTCTTC
-,TRBJ2-2,-,TRBV6-5,CASRLQSGSPGEQFF,TGTGCCAGCAGACTCCAGTCCGGAAGCCCAGGTGAGCAGTTTTTT
-,TRBJ2-5,-,TRBV25-1,CASSPRGAGRETQYF,TGTGCCAGCAGTCCAAGGGGGGCGGGGAGGGAGACCCAGTACTTC
hyperexpanded,TRBJ2-1,-,TRBV6-5,CASSLFSSVNEQFF,TGTGCCAGCAGTCTCTTTTCTAGCGTCAATGAGCAGTTCTTC
-,TRBJ2-4,TRBD2,TRBV6-1,CGRSRGGAAKNTQYF,TGTGGCCGCAGCCGGGGGGGGGCTGCCAAAAATACGCAGTATTTC
-,TRBJ2-1,TRBD2,TRBV27,CASRGLAAWDEQFF,TGTGCCAGCAGGGGGCTAGCGGCCTGGGATGAGCAGTTCTTC
-,TRBJ2-5,TRBD2,TRBV6-1,CASSGVSASGSDADTQYF,TGTGCCAGCAGTGGAGTGTCGGCTAGCGGGAGTGACGCAGATACGCAGTACTTC
many,TRBJ2-5,-,TRBV27,CASRRGQETQYF,TGTGCCTCGAGGAGGGGCCAAGAGACCCAGTACTTC
many,TRBJ1-4,TRBD1,TRBV27,CASSFFPRDRGEKLFF,TGTGCCAGCAGTTTTTTCCCTCGGGACAGGGGTGAAAAACTGTTTTTT
-,TRBJ2-7,TRBD1,TRBV30,CAGNRGLSYEQYF,TGTGCCGGCAACAGGGGGTTAAGCTACGAGCAGTACTTC
-,TRBJ2-3,-,TRBV6-1,CASRLQAGIPDALYF,TGTGCCAGCAGACTCCAGGCTGGAATTCCAGATGCGCTGTATTTT
-,TRBJ2-5,-,TRBV10-3,CGARLGDRDKDTQYF,TGTGGCGCGAGGCTCGGGGACCGAGACAAAGACACCCAGTACTTC
-,TRBJ2-3,-,TRBV6-1,CASGVLGGHPTDTQYF,TGTGCCAGCGGGGTACTAGGGGGACATCCAACAGATACGCAGTATTTC
-,TRBJ2-3,-,TRBV12-3/TRBV12-4,CASRPGGAGEPDTQYF,TGTGCCAGCAGGCCCGGCGGGGCGGGTGAGCCAGATACGCAGTATTTT
-,TRBJ2-4,TRBD2,TRBV10-3,CAGGDGGSAQDIQYF,TGTGCCGGGGGGGACGGGGGTTCAGCCCAAGACATTCAGTACTTC
-,TRBJ2-5,-,TRBV6-1,CASNPHQGPETQYF,TGTGCCAGCAATCCACACCAGGGCCCAGAGACCCAGTACTTC
-,TRBJ2-3,TRBD1,TRBV14,CASSQDVDRGTDTQYF,TGTGCCAGCAGCCAAGATGTGGACAGGGGTACAGATACGCAGTATTTT
once,TRBJ2-7,-,TRBV9,CASSVEPKPFEQYF,TGTGCCAGCAGCGTAGAGCCGAAGCCTTTCGAGCAGTACTTC
few,TRBJ2-7,-,TRBV19,CASSPISRESDEQYF,TGTGCCAGTAGTCCGATCTCCAGGGAGTCTGACGAGCAGTACTTC
medium-sized,TRBJ2-3,-,TRBV6-1,CASRTGGDTDTQYF,TGTGCCAGCAGGACCGGGGGAGACACAGATACGCAGTATTTT
many,TRBJ2-4,-,TRBV7-2,CASSLGGANIQYF,TGTGCCAGCAGCTTAGGGGGGGCGAACATTCAGTACTTC
once,TRBJ2-3,-,TRBV11-1,CARGLGVGGPDTQYF,TGTGCCAGGGGCTTAGGGGTAGGTGGCCCAGATACGCAGTATTTT
-,TRBJ2-7,TRBD1,TRBV6-1,CASSGESTGKHDEQYF,TGTGCCAGCAGTGGCGAATCGACAGGGAAGCACGACGAGCAGTACTTC
-,TRBJ2-3,-,TRBV6-1,CASSDPGRTDTQYF,TGTGCCAGCAGTGACCCTGGCCGCACAGATACGCAGTATTTT
-,TRBJ2-3,-,TRBV7-2,CARSLQSVSTDTQYF,TGTGCCAGGAGCCTCCAGTCTGTGAGCACAGATACGCAGTATTTT
medium-sized,TRBJ1-2,-,TRBV6-1,CASSRMSSDGYTF,TGTGCCAGCAGTCGGATGAGTTCGGACGGCTACACCTTC